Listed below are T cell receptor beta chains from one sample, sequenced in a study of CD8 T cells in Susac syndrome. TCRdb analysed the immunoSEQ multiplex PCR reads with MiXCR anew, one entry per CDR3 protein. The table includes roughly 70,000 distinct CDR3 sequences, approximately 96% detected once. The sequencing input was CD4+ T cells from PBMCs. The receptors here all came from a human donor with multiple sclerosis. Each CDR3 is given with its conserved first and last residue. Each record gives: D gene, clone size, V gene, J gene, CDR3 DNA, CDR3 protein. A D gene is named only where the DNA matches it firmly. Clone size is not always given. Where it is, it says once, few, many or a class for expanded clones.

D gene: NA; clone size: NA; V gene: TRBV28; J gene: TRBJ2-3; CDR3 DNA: TGTGCCAGCAGAGTTACTGGGGGCACAGATACGCAGTATTTT; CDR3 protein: CASRVTGGTDTQYF
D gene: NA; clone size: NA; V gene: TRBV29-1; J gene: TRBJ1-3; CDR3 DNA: TGCAGCGTCCTCACCCCGACGGTCTCTGGAAACACCATATATTTT; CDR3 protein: CSVLTPTVSGNTIYF
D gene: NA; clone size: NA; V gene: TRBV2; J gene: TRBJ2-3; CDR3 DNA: TGTGCCAGCAGTGAGGGGGGGGCCACAGATACGCAGTATTTT; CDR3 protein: CASSEGGATDTQYF
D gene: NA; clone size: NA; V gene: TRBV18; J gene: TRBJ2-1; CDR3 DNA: TGTGCCAGCTCAGCCAGGGGTTACAATGAGCAGTTCTTC; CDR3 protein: CASSARGYNEQFF
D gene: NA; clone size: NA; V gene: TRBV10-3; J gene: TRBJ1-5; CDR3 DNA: TGTGCCATCAGTGAGTCGGATCAGCCCCAGCATTTT; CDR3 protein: CAISESDQPQHF
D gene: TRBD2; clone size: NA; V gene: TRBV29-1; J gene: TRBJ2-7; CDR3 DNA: TGCAGCGTTGGACTAGCGGGGGGATACGAGCAGTACTTC; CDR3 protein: CSVGLAGGYEQYF
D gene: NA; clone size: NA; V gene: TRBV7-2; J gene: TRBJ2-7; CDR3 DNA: TGTGCCAGCAGCTTAGTTCCGGAGACCTACGAGCAGTACTTC; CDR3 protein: CASSLVPETYEQYF
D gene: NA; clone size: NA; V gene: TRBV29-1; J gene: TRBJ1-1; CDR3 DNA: TGCAGCGTCTCGGTCTACCGGGACACCGCCACTGAAGCTTTCTTT; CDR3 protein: CSVSVYRDTATEAFF
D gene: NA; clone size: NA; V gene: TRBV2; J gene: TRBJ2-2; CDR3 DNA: TGTGCCAGCAGTGCCGAGAACACCGGGGAGCTGTTTTTT; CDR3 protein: CASSAENTGELFF
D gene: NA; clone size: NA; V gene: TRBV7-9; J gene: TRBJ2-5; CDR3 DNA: TGTGCCAGCAGCTTAGGGGGGCTTATTGAGGAGACCCAGTACTTC; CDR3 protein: CASSLGGLIEETQYF
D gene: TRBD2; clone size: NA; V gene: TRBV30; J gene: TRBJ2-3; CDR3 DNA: TGTGCCTGGAGTTCAAGCGGGGGTCCTTATTTT; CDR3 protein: CAWSSSGGPYF
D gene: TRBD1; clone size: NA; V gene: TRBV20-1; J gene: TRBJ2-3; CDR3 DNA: TGCAGTGCTAGTACCGCGACAGGGTCCCCCACAGATACGCAGTATTTT; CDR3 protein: CSASTATGSPTDTQYF
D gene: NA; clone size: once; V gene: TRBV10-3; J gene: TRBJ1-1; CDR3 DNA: TGTGCCATCAGTGAGGGGATAGGGCGGGACACTGAAGCTTTCTTT; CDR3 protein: CAISEGIGRDTEAFF
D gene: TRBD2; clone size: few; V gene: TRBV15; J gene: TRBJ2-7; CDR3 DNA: TGTGCCACCAGCGGAAAGACTAGCGGCTCCTACGAGCAGTACTTC; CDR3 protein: CATSGKTSGSYEQYF
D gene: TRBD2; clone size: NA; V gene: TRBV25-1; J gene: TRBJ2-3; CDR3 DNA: TGTGCCAGCAGTGACCCTAGCGGGGGTACAGATACGCAGTATTTT; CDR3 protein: CASSDPSGGTDTQYF
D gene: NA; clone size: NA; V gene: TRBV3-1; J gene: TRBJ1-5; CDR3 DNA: TGTGCCAGCAGCCAAGGACGTCAGCCCCAGCATTTT; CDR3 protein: CASSQGRQPQHF
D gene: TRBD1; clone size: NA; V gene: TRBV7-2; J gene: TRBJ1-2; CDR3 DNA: TGTGCCAGCAGCGACAGGGGGTATGACTATGGCTACACCTTC; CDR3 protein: CASSDRGYDYGYTF
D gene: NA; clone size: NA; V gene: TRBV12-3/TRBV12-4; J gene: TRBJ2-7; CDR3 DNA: TGTGCCAGCAGTTTACGTCGAAGGGGTCACGAGCAGTACTTC; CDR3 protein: CASSLRRRGHEQYF
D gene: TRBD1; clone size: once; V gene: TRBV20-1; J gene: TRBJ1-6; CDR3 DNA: TGCAGTGCTCCCCCGGGACAGGGGTCACCCCTCCACTTT; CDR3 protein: CSAPPGQGSPLHF
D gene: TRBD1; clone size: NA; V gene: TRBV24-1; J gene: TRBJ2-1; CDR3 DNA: TGTGCCACCAGTGATGCAGGGGGCGGCGATGAGCAGTTCTTC; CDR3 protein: CATSDAGGGDEQFF
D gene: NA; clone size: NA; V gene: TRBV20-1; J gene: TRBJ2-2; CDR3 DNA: TGCAGTGCTAGCACCTGGCAGGGGAACTCCGGGGAGCTGTTTTTT; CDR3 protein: CSASTWQGNSGELFF
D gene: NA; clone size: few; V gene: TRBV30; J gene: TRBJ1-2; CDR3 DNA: TGTGCCTGGAGTCCCTGGGACTATGGCTACACCTTC; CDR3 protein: CAWSPWDYGYTF
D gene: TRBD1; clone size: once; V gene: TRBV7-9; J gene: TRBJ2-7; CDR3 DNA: TGTGCCAGCAGCAGGGGACAGTGGAGCTCCTACGAGCAGTACTTC; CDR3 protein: CASSRGQWSSYEQYF
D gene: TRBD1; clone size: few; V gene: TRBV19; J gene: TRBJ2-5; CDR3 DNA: TGTGCCAGTACCTTGACAGGGGGCACCCAAGAGACCCAGTACTTC; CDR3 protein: CASTLTGGTQETQYF
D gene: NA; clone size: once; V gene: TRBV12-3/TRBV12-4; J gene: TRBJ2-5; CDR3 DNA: TGTGCCAGCAGTTTTACCCCGGGCCAAGAGACCCAGTACTTC; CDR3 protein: CASSFTPGQETQYF
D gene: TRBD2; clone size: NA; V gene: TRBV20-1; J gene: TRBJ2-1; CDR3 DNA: TGCAGTGCGGCCCTAGCGGGGGAGACCAATGAGCAGTTCTTC; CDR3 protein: CSAALAGETNEQFF
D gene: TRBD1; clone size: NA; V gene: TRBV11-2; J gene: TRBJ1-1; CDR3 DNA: TGTGCCAGCAGCATCCGGACAGGGGGCGAGGTTGAAGCTTTCTTT; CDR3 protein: CASSIRTGGEVEAFF
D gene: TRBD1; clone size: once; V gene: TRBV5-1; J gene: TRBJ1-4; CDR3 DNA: TGCGCCAGCAGCTTGGAAGGGGGCGCATCAAATGAAAAACTGTTTTTT; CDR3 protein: CASSLEGGASNEKLFF
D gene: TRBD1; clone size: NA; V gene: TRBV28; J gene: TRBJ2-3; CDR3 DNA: TGTGCCAGCAGGAGTACAGGGGCGGGCACAGATACGCAGTATTTT; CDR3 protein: CASRSTGAGTDTQYF
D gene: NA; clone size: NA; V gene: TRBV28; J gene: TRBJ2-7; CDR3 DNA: TGTGCCAGCAGTCCTTACCGGGACTCGCAGGAGCAGTACTTC; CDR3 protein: CASSPYRDSQEQYF
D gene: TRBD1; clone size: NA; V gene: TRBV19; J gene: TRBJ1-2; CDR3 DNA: TGTGCCAGTAGGGGACAGGGGATTGGTGGCTACACCTTC; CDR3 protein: CASRGQGIGGYTF
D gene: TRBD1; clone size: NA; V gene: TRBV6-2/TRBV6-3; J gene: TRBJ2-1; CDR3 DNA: TGTGCCAGCAGTCCTATCAGGGACAGGGGGAATGAGCAGTTCTTC; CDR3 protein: CASSPIRDRGNEQFF
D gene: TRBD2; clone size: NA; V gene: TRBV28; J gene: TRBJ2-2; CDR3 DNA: TGTGCCAGCAGTCTCAGCGGGGGGGCCGGCGGGGAGCTGTTTTTT; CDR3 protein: CASSLSGGAGGELFF
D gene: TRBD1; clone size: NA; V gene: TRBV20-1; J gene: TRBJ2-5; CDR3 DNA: TGCAGTGCTAGAGCCCTCGACAGGGGGCGGCAGACCCAGTACTTC; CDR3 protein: CSARALDRGRQTQYF
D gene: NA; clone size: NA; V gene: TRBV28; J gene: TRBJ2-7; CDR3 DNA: TGTGCCAGCACCTTAGGAGGGGGTCCAACTAGGGAGGAGTACTTC; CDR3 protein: CASTLGGGPTREEYF
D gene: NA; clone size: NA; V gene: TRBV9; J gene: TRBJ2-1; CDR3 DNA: TGTGCCAGCAGCGTTTCCCCGCGGGTCCATGAGCAGTTCTTC; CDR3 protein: CASSVSPRVHEQFF
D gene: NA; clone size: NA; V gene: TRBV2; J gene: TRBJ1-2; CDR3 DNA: TGTGCCAGCAGCCCCTCATTCGCCTCTGGCTACACCTTC; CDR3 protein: CASSPSFASGYTF